This T cell receptor beta chain was obtained from a study of shared clonotypes between healthy human individuals (TCRdb year 2020). Broadly, across the study: A couple of women and a few men aged 18 to 49 years were included in the cohort. For each donor, CD4 naive and CD4 memory were each run on three plates, CD8 naive on two plates, and CD8 memory on one plate. Different laboratories and diverse techniques were used to prepare libraries and sequence TCR repertoires, to increase sequencing depth and limit assay-specific biases. The study deeply sequenced blood TCR repertoires of 5 or 6 healthy adults to estimate repertoire size and the extent of clonotype sharing between individuals. Per donor, leukapheresis produced somewhere between about 0.94 and 9 billion PBMCs. Summary of the overall study and its limitations: Compared with non-shared clonotypes, the clonotypes found in all four sorted-subset donors had higher generation probabilities. Even with the large sequencing depth, rarefaction of the sorted-subset datasets indicated that sequencing was incomplete. Estimated clonotype richness was generally larger for naive than for memory subsets. Based on pairwise subsampling, the degree of clonotype sharing among donors was expected to be affected by sequencing depth. When several donors were compared, the shared fraction of clonotypes was roughly 4.8% for naive CD4, 3.5% to 4% for naive CD8, 2.3% for memory CD4, and under 0.5% for memory CD8. Sampling was restricted to blood, and TCR repertoires in tissues likely differ from the TCR repertoires found in blood. The small number of donors limited the genetic and exposure-history diversity represented.

V sheds 4 bases and J sheds 2 bases, leaving 14 bases between their ends. As encoded in the germline V gene, CDR1 is MNHNS while CDR2 is SASEGT. The CDR3 runs 15 residues from the cysteine to the phenylalanine. The kept DNA is CDR3 alone, 45 bases in frame from the first base. The donors were healthy, HIV-negative adults with no recently reported acute infections or vaccinations. Every donor was a Caucasian adult living in Nashville, Tennessee, USA. Magnetic negative selection was used to enrich CD4+ T cells, after which naive cells were positively selected on CD45RA and the negative fraction became the memory subset. Blood was collected by leukapheresis, and PBMCs were isolated by Ficoll-Histopaque density gradient centrifugation and then cryopreserved in liquid nitrogen vapor phase. Purity and quantity of every magnetically sorted T cell population were checked by analytical flow cytometry. Each sorted fraction had its genomic DNA isolated and then quantified by UV absorbance on a Nanodrop 2000c.

As concerns this clone: This clone's antigen is unknown. Base qualities were left out, and no much larger clone turns up one base away.

Using the deep immunoSEQ assay, multiplex PCR amplified TCR CDR3 regions from genomic DNA. For each cell subset, the extracted genomic DNA was distributed evenly across all wells of several immunoSEQ 96-well plates, and each plate served as one replicate. For sorted subsets, 200 to 250 ng genomic DNA, equal to 30,000 or so T cell genomes, was loaded into each replicate PCR. Purified libraries were quantified with a Qubit 3.0 fluorometer, sized on a Bioanalyzer 2100, and re-quantified with the KAPA Library Quantification kit. Every immunoSEQ 96-well plate was sequenced on a dedicated single-read 150-cycle Illumina NextSeq 550 flow cell. As for how the authors treated the data: The immunoSEQ output contained only junctional sequences without quality scores, so filtering could not match that applied to full-length reads. Sequences were annotated with PyIR, a Python wrapper for IgBLAST v1.9, using IMGT germline references to assign V/J genes and CDR3. Any read was removed if the V/J assignment was weak (E-value above 1e-6), the CDR3 was missing, or the read contained stop codons, out-of-frame junctions, or ambiguous translated residues. A V3J clonotype was defined by an identical inferred V gene, J gene, and CDR3 amino acid sequence. To compute the percentage overlap between repertoires, the number of shared unique clonotypes was divided by the size of the smaller repertoire. RTK rarefaction, the Chao1 estimator, and Recon v2.1 estimates of unobserved clonotypes were used to assess repertoire richness. OLGA was used to compute generation probabilities for all TCRbeta clonotypes that the gDNA method yielded from a handful of donors. TCRdb limited this immuneACCESS table to in-frame rearrangements with V and J called. A share of clones is missing; checked studies link under half to unresolved V genes, and the rest is unexplained. V and J calls and clone size follow that table, whereas D and trimming were derived from the DNA. The sample includes approximately 1,000,000 clones, with about 80% observed a single time. Of the sample, more than 0.5% falls within the top ten clones.

The sequence is built from TRBV6-1 and TRBJ2-5; the D gene is perhaps TRBD1, from 5 matching bases. The sequenced sample consisted of memory CD4+ T cells from PBMCs. Explained via the paper, the cell subset or site label denotes: CD45RA-negative fraction. The clonotype comes from a man between 18 and 29 years old in good health. Some clones in this sample may be carry-over from other donors' samples. The sequence in DNA is TGTGCCAGCAGTGTCCTAGACAGTAGTCAAGAGACCCAGTACTTC. Its protein product is CASSVLDSSQETQYF.